This T cell receptor (beta chain) was captured in a study of cytomegalovirus exposure and HLA in healthy donors. CDR3 length: 17 amino acids. Germline V gene sequence: CDR1 ENHRY, CDR2 SYGVKD. V lost 5 bases and J lost 0; bases outside the gene matches: 6. Primers: 60 Vbeta forward and 13 Jbeta reverse. TCRdb keeps only in-frame clones here, not all; method: immunoSEQ multiplex PCR. The data contain about 160,000 clones, roughly 80% of them singletons. The clonotype was recovered from a girl under 18 in good health and CMV-seropositive. The genes are TRBV10-3 and TRBJ2-6, with 8 nucleotides matching TRBD1. Sample: PBMCs. In DNA, the CDR3 is TGTGCCATCAGTACGGACAGGGCGGACTCTGGGGCCAACGTCCTGACTTTC. This translates into CAISTDRADSGANVLTF.